This T cell receptor beta chain originates from a study of T cell repertoires in ileal Crohn's disease. Surgical specimens yielded lamina propria lymphocytes, which were density-gradient separated and then sorted. TCRdb's copy holds only in-frame clones and misses some; the assay was immunoSEQ multiplex PCR. This sample has under 6,500 clones; approximately 90% occur once, and the top ten carry 0.83%. CDR1 is SGHDT, CDR2 YYEEEE, per germline. CDR3 size: 16 residues. V was clipped by 2 bases and J by 6 bases, with 20 bases between them. The receptor was isolated from an adult with Crohn's disease. Some clones in this sample may be carry-over from other donors' samples. What was sequenced was CD4+ T cells from ileum. This chain uses TRBV5-6 with TRBJ1-1, with D possibly matching TRBD1 (5 bases). The CDR3 is CASSFTVLSQGPEAFF. DNA for the CDR3: TGTGCCAGCAGCTTCACAGTACTATCCCAGGGCCCTGAAGCTTTCTTT. Looking up the rest from reference TRBV5-6 and TRBJ1-1 gives the full variable domain: DAGVTQSPTHLIKTRGQQVTLRCSPKSGHDTVSWYQQALGQGPQFIFQYYEEEERQRGNFPDRFSGHQFPNYSSELNVNALLLGDSALYLCASSFTVLSQGPEAFFGQGTRLTVV.